This T cell receptor (beta chain) was recorded in a study of blood T cell repertoires in COVID-19. Background on the study: Spain, Italy and the United States supplied samples that represented acute and convalescent COVID-19.

CDR3 size: 21 residues. V shed 0 bases and J shed 0 bases, with 26 bases lying between them. Germline V CDR1 and CDR2: SGHRS, YFSETQ. Data came from immunoSEQ multiplex PCR; TCRdb stores just in-frame clones and leaves some out. The table shows 25,000 to 30,000 clones, with 89% occurring only once. This clonotype was sampled from a human donor with acute or convalescent COVID-19. The donor label of this sample is uncertain. The V and J genes are TRBV5-1 and TRBJ2-3; D not resolved. The sequenced sample consisted of peripheral blood. The CDR3 nucleotides read TGCGCCAGCAGCTTGGCCATAACAGCTCGCCTTTCCGATGGTAGCACAGATACGCAGTATTTT. It codes for CASSLAITARLSDGSTDTQYF.